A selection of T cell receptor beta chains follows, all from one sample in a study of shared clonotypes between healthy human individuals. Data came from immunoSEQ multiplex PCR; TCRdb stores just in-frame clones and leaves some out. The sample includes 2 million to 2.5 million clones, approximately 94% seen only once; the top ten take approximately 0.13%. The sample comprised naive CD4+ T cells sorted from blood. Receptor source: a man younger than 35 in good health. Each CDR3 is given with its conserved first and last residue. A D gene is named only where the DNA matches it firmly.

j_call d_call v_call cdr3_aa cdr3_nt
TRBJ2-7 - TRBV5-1 CASTGLSYEQYF TGCGCCAGCACGGGGCTAAGCTACGAGCAGTACTTC
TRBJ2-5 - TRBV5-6 CASSLAREGRETQYF TGTGCCAGCAGCTTGGCCAGAGAGGGGCGAGAGACCCAGTACTTC
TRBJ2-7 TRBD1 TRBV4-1 CASSQESGTGYEQYF TGCGCCAGCAGCCAAGAGAGCGGGACAGGGTACGAGCAGTACTTC
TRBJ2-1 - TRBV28 CASSLNRVREQFF TGTGCCAGCAGTTTAAACAGGGTAAGGGAGCAGTTCTTC
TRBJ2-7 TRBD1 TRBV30 CAWSPDRYYEQYF TGTGCCTGGAGTCCGGACAGGTACTACGAGCAGTACTTC
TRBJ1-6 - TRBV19 CASSIGGERDSPLHF TGTGCCAGTAGTATAGGGGGCGAGAGGGATTCACCCCTCCACTTT
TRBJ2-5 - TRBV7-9 CASSLGTSRETQYF TGTGCCAGCAGCTTAGGGACGTCCCGGGAGACCCAGTACTTC
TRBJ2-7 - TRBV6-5 CASSYSRETPYEQYF TGTGCCAGCAGTTACTCCCGGGAGACCCCCTACGAGCAGTACTTC
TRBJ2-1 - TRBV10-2 CASSEPGSYNEQFF TGCGCCAGCAGTGAGCCGGGGTCCTACAATGAGCAGTTCTTC
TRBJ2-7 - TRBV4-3 CASSQDGVGQYF TGCGCCAGCAGCCAAGACGGTGTCGGGCAGTACTTC
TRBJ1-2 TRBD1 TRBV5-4 CASSGRGGDYGYTF TGTGCCAGCAGCGGCCGAGGGGGCGACTATGGCTACACCTTC